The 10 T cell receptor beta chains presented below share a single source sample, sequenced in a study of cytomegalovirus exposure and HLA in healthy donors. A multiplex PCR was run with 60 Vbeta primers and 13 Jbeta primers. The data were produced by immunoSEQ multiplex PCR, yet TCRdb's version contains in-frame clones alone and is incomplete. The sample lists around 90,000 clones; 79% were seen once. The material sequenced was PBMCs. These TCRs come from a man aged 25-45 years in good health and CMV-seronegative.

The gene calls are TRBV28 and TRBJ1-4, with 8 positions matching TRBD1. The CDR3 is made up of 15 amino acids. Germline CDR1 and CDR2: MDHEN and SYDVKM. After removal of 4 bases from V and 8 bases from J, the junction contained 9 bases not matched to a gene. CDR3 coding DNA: TGTGCCAGCAGTTCCCAGGGGGCAGATAGAGAAAAACTGTTTTTT. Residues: CASSSQGADREKLFF.

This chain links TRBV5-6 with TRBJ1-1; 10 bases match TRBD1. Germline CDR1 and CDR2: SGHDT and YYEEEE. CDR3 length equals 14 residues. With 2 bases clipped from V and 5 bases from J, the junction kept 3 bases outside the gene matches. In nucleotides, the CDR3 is TGTGCCAGCAGCTTACCGGGACAGGGGACTGAAGCTTTCTTT. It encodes CASSLPGQGTEAFF.

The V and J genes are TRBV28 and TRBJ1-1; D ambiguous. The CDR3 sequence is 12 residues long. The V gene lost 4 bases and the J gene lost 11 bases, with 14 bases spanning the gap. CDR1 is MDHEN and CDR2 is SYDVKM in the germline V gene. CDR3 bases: TGTGCCAGCAGTTGGGGAGGGCCGAGGGCTTTCTTT. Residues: CASSWGGPRAFF.

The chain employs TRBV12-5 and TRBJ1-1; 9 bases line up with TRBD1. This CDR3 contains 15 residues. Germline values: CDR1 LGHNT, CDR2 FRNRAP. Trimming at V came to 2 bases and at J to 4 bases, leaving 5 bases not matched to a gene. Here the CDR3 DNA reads TGTGCTAGTGGTTTGATGGGACAGGGAAGCACTGAAGCTTTCTTT. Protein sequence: CASGLMGQGSTEAFF.

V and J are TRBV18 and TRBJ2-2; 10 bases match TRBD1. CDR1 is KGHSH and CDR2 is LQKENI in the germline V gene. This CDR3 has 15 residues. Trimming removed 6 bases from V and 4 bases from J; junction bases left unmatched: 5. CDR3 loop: CASSLDRGVTGELFF. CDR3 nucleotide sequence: TGTGCCAGCTCCCTGGACAGGGGGGTCACCGGGGAGCTGTTTTTT.

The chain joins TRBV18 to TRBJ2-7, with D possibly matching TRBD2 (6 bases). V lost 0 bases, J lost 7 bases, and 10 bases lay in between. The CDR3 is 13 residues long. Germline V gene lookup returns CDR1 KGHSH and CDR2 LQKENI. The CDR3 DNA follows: TGTGCCAGCTCACCACCCGAAGGGAGGGAGCAGTACTTC. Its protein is CASSPPEGREQYF.

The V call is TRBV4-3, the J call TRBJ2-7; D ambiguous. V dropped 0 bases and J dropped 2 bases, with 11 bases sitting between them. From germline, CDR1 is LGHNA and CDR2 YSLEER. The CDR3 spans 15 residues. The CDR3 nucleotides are TGCGCCAGCAGCCAAGATACAGTCAGAACCTACGAGCAGTACTTC. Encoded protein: CASSQDTVRTYEQYF.

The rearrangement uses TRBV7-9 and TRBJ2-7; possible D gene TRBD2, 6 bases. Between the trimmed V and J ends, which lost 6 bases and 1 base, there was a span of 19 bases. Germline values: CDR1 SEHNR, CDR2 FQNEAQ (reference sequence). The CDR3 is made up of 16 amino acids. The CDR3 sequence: CASSHGGQEVSYEQYF. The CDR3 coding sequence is TGTGCCAGCAGTCACGGAGGGCAGGAAGTTTCCTACGAGCAGTACTTC.

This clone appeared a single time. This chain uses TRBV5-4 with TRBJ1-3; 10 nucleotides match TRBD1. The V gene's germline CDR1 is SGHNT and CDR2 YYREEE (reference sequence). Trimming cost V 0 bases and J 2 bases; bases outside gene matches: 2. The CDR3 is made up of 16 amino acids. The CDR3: CASSLAGTGAGNTIYF. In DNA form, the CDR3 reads TGTGCCAGCAGCTTGGCCGGGACAGGGGCTGGAAACACCATATATTTT.

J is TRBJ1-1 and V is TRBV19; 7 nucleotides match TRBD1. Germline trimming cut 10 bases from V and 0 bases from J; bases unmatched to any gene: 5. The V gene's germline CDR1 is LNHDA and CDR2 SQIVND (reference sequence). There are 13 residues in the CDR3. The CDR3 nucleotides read TGTGCCACATCCACAGGGGTGAACACTGAAGCTTTCTTT. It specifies CATSTGVNTEAFF.